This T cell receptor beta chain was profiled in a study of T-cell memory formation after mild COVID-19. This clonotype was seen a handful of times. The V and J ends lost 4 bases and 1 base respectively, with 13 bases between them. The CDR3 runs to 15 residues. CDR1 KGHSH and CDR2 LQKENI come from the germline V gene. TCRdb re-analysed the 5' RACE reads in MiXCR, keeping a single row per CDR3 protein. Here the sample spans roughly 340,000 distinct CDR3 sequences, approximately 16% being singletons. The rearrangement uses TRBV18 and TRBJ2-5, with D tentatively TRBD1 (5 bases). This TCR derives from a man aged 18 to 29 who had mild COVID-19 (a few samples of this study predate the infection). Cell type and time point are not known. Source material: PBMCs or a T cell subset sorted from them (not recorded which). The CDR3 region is CASSQLRQPQETQYF. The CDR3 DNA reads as TGTGCCAGCTCACAACTCAGACAGCCCCAAGAGACCCAGTACTTC.